The 13 T cell receptor beta chains listed next were all sequenced from one sample in a study of T cells in localized non-small cell lung cancer. Produced via immunoSEQ multiplex PCR; TCRdb's table is partial and in-frame only. The sample carries around 79,000 clones, around 80% recorded once. The sample was PBMCs, taken before any cancer treatment. The source of these receptors is a man aged 40 to 75 with stage II squamous cell lung carcinoma.

The rearrangement joins TRBV7-2 to TRBJ2-1; D may be TRBD1 or TRBD2 (5 bases each). V lost 4 bases and J lost 2, with 12 bases in between. Germline V gene sequence: CDR1 SGHTA, CDR2 FQGNSA. CDR3 length equals 15 residues. For the CDR3, the DNA is TGTGCCAGCAGCTCGACGGGGACCACCTACAATGAGCAGTTCTTC. This gives the protein CASSSTGTTYNEQFF.

The J gene is TRBJ1-6, the V gene TRBV28; 9 bases line up with TRBD1. With V trimmed by 9 bases and J by 10 bases, 7 bases remained unmatched. Germline V gene lookup returns CDR1 MDHEN and CDR2 SYDVKM. The length of the CDR3 is 13 residues. The CDR3 is CASIRDRASPLHF. DNA of the CDR3: TGTGCCAGTATCCGGGACAGGGCCTCACCCCTCCACTTT. The variable domain in full, completed from reference TRBV28 and TRBJ1-6, reads DVKVTQSSRYLVKRTGEKVFLECVQDMDHENMFWYRQDPGLGLRLIYFSYDVKMKEKGDIPEGYSVSREKKERFSLILESASTNQTSMYLCASIRDRASPLHFGNGTRLTVT.

This clone occurred once. This sequence joins TRBV19 and TRBJ1-1, with 10 bases lining up with TRBD1. Germline trimming cut 5 bases from V and 5 bases from J; bases unmatched to any gene: 11. The V gene's germline CDR1 is LNHDA and CDR2 SQIVND (reference sequence). This CDR3 comprises 16 residues. CDR3 amino acids: CASSRTPGTGVTEAFF. The CDR3 DNA reads as TGTGCCAGTAGTCGAACTCCCGGGACAGGGGTAACTGAAGCTTTCTTT.

V and J are TRBV4-3 and TRBJ2-3; TRBD2 agrees at 9 bases. Germline CDR1 LGHNA, CDR2 YSLEER. V trimming: 5 bases; J trimming: 4 bases; junction bases outside the gene matches: 7. The CDR3 length is 15 residues. This CDR3 reads CASSGRGGESDTQYF. In DNA form, the CDR3 reads TGCGCCAGCAGCGGGCGGGGGGGTGAATCAGATACGCAGTATTTT.

This clone was seen only a few times. The genes are TRBV29-1 and TRBJ2-7; 7 nucleotides agree with TRBD2. This CDR3 is built from 14 residues. Germline V gives CDR1 SQVTM, CDR2 ANQGSEA. With V trimmed by 7 bases and J by 6 bases, 15 bases remained unmatched. The CDR3 DNA follows: TGCAGCGCTGGGGTCTCGCGGGAGAGGGGCGAGCAGTACTTC. Translation: CSAGVSRERGEQYF.

The V gene is TRBV19, the J gene TRBJ2-3; 10 nucleotides line up with TRBD1. CDR1 and CDR2 from the germline V gene are LNHDA and SQIVND (reference sequence). The CDR3 extends over 14 amino acids. V lost 7 bases, J lost 4 bases, and 5 bases stayed unmatched. The CDR3 bases are TGTGCCAGTACCACAGGACAGGGGGCAGATACGCAGTATTTT. Protein product: CASTTGQGADTQYF.

The CDR3 reads CASSFQKTSGSTDTQYF. The CDR3, as DNA: TGTGCCAGCAGCTTCCAGAAGACTAGCGGTAGCACAGATACGCAGTATTTT. The gene calls are TRBV7-9 and TRBJ2-3, with 9 bases matching TRBD2. Germline-derived CDR1 and CDR2 are SEHNR and FQNEAQ (reference sequence). There are 17 residues in the CDR3. With V trimmed by 3 bases and J by 0 bases, 7 bases remained unmatched.

The V call is TRBV18, the J call TRBJ1-4, with D perhaps matching TRBD1 (5 bases). V gave up 6 bases and J gave up 5 bases, with 13 bases separating them. The CDR3 has 14 amino acids. Germline loops: CDR1 KGHSH, CDR2 LQKENI. The CDR3 nucleotides are TGTGCCAGCTCGGCCGGGGGTATAAATGAAAAACTGTTTTTT. Amino acids: CASSAGGINEKLFF.

This chain links TRBV5-1 with TRBJ2-7, with 11 bases aligning to TRBD2. The CDR3 runs 14 residues. The V gene's germline CDR1 is SGHRS and CDR2 YFSETQ. J was trimmed by 4 bases and V by 2 bases; bases with no gene match: 2. The DNA of the CDR3 is TGCGCCAGCAGCTTCTGGACTAGCGGGTACGAGCAGTACTTC. Residues: CASSFWTSGYEQYF.

The chain uses TRBV5-1 and TRBJ2-5, with D possibly TRBD2 on 5 matching bases. TRBJ2-7 explains the end of the DNA better; the J call may be wrong. The CDR3 runs to 12 residues. Germline V gene lookup returns CDR1 SGHRS and CDR2 YFSETQ. The CDR3 nucleotides are TGCGCCAGCAGCTTGGGGGCGGGCGAGCAGTACTTC. It specifies CASSLGAGEQYF.

This clone is medium-sized. The J gene is TRBJ1-1, the V gene TRBV5-6; D ambiguous. The CDR3 extends over 13 amino acids. Trimming removed 3 bases from V and 9 bases from J, with 15 bases in between. Germline V CDR1 and CDR2: SGHDT, YYEEEE. For the CDR3, the DNA is TGTGCCAGCAGCTATGTCCAGGCGGAAAAAGCTTTCTTT. Its translation: CASSYVQAEKAFF.

The rearrangement uses TRBV18 and TRBJ2-7; maybe TRBD1 (6 bases). The CDR3 covers 14 residues. Trimming left V 2 bases short and J 2 bases short, with 10 bases between. The V gene's germline CDR1 is KGHSH and CDR2 LQKENI. The CDR3 DNA reads TGTGCCAGCTCACCATTGGACAGCGCCTACGAGCAGTACTTC. Translation gives CASSPLDSAYEQYF.

The chain has TRBV4-2 and TRBJ2-7; 7 bases align to TRBD2. Germline CDR1 LGHNA, CDR2 YNFKEQ. CDR3 length equals 11 residues. V was pared by 6 bases and J by 5 bases, with 1 base of the junction left unmatched. The CDR3, as DNA: TGTGCCAGCAGTGCGGGGGACGAGCAGTACTTC. Translating it yields CASSAGDEQYF.